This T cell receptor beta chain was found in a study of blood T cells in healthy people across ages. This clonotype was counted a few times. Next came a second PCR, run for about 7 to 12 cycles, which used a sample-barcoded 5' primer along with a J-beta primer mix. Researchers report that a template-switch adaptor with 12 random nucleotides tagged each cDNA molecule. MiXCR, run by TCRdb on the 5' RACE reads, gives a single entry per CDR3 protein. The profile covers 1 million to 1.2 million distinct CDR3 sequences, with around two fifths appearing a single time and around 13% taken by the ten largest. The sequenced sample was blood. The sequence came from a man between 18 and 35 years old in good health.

As DNA, the CDR3 is TGTGCCAGCAGCCGAGTGGCGGCGAGCTCCTATAATTCACCCCTCCACTTT. Translation gives CASSRVAASSYNSPLHF. The chain couples TRBV3-1 to TRBJ1-6; D is uncertain. CDR1 is LGHDT and CDR2 is YNNKEL in the germline V gene (reference sequence). Trimming shortened V by 4 bases and J by 0 bases, and 13 bases separated the two germline ends. The CDR3 runs 17 residues.